The 20 T cell receptor beta chains below were found in one sample sequenced in a study of CD8+CD57+ T cells in acquired aplastic anemia. It was genomic DNA that served as the template for profiling TCR beta VDJ and CDR3. TCRdb recomputed calls from the reads with MiXCR, one row per CDR3 protein. This table holds 200,000 or so distinct CDR3 sequences, less than 60% found once. Patients chosen for sequencing had CD8+CD57+ cells that had expanded, as shown by flow cytometry. The source material was sorted CD4+, CD8+, or CD8+CD57+ T cells (not recorded which) from PBMCs. These receptors came from a human donor with aplastic anemia.

This clonotype was picked up many times. The chain has TRBV4-3 and TRBJ1-2, with a weak D call TRBD1 (5 bases). The germline CDR1 and CDR2 sequences are LGHNA and YSLEER. The CDR3 totals 16 residues. Trimming removed 3 bases at V and 4 bases at J, with 18 bases between. The CDR3 DNA reads as TGCGCCAGCAGCCAGGCCTCGCAGGGAAGAGGCTATGGCTACACCTTC. It encodes CASSQASQGRGYGYTF.

The chain combines TRBV19 with TRBJ2-1, with 7 bases identical to TRBD2. Trimming took 8 bases from V and 5 from J; bases not matched to a gene: 9. This CDR3 has 14 residues. Per the germline V gene, CDR1 is LNHDA and CDR2 is SQIVND (reference sequence). CDR3 DNA sequence: TGTGCCAGTGGAGTGGGGGGGACCCACAATGAGCAGTTCTTC. Translated: CASGVGGTHNEQFF.

This sequence joins TRBV12-3 or TRBV12-4 and TRBJ1-2, with TRBD1 matching 8 bases. The CDR3 consists of 14 residues. After removal of 7 bases from V and 1 base from J, the junction contained 5 bases not matched to a gene. CDR3 residues: CASMWTGSNYGYTF. CDR3 DNA: TGTGCCAGCATGTGGACAGGGAGTAACTATGGCTACACCTTC.

The V call is TRBV24-1, the J call TRBJ2-5, with D perhaps TRBD1 (6 bases). The CDR3 covers 16 residues. Per germline, CDR1 KGHDR and CDR2 SFDVKD. Trimming removed 3 bases from V and 1 base from J, with 14 bases in between. In nucleotides, the CDR3 is TGTGCCACCAGTGATCGTTTTGGGGGCCCCCAAGAGACCCAGTACTTC. It encodes CATSDRFGGPQETQYF.

This clonotype was found a few times. The gene calls are TRBV28 and TRBJ2-7, with 13 bases identical to TRBD2. The CDR3 totals 16 residues. Germline V lookup: CDR1 MDHEN, CDR2 SYDVKM. Trimming at V came to 5 bases and at J to 3 bases, leaving 7 bases not matched to a gene. The CDR3 is CASSLGTSGTDYEQYF. The CDR3, as DNA: TGTGCCAGCAGTCTCGGGACTAGCGGGACTGACTACGAGCAGTACTTC.

This clonotype was observed a handful of times. DNA for the CDR3: TGCAGTGCTCCAGGGACGGATTCACCCCTCCACTTT. Translating gives CSAPGTDSPLHF. The V gene is TRBV20-1, the J gene TRBJ1-6, with a tentative D call TRBD1 (5 bases). Deletions cut 5 bases from V and 8 bases from J, with 10 bases between. In germline, CDR1 is DFQATT, CDR2 SNEGSKA (reference sequence). The length of the CDR3 is 12 residues.

V usage is TRBV2 and J usage is TRBJ1-5; D ambiguous. V shed 5 bases and J shed 5 bases, with 13 bases lying between them. The CDR3 runs to 14 residues. Germline-derived CDR1 and CDR2 are SNHLY and FYNNEI. CDR3 sequence reads: CASSSDWTHQPQHF. DNA of the CDR3: TGTGCCAGCAGTTCAGACTGGACGCATCAGCCCCAGCATTTT.

The V and J genes are TRBV9 and TRBJ2-7, with D possibly TRBD2 on 5 matching bases. V was shortened by 6 bases and J by 5 bases, with 12 bases between the two germline ends. The CDR3 is 12 residues long. Germline-derived CDR1 and CDR2 are SGDLS and YYNGEE. The DNA of the CDR3 is TGTGCCAGCACCGTCCGGGGAAACGAGCAGTACGTC. It encodes CASTVRGNEQYV.

This chain links TRBV16 with TRBJ1-2; 7 nucleotides agree with TRBD1. The J segment lost 1 base and the V segment lost 0 bases, leaving 11 bases of the junction unmatched. CDR1 is KGHSY, CDR2 FQNENV, per germline. CDR3 length equals 18 residues. The DNA for the CDR3 is TGTGCCAGCAGCCAATCGAGCACCAGGACAGGTGGTAACTATGGCTACACCTTC. Translating gives CASSQSSTRTGGNYGYTF.

The chain recombines TRBV10-2 with TRBJ1-5, with 10 bases identical to TRBD1. Germline V CDR1 and CDR2: WSHSY, SAAADI. The V and J ends lost 5 bases and 7 bases, in that order; junction bases with no gene match: 8. The CDR3 covers 15 residues. CDR3 amino acids: CASSPGDRGYQPQHF. The CDR3 DNA reads TGCGCCAGCAGTCCCGGGGACAGGGGATACCAGCCCCAGCATTTT.

This clonotype was observed at least ten times. The CDR3 loop is CASTAGTGSQPQHF. CDR3 nucleotides: TGTGCCAGCACCGCCGGGACAGGGTCTCAGCCCCAGCATTTT. The chain uses TRBV2 and TRBJ1-5; the match to TRBD1 covers 9 bases. Germline CDR1 reads SNHLY; CDR2 reads FYNNEI. The CDR3 spans 14 residues. V was clipped by 7 bases and J by 6 bases; unmatched bases: 7. The entire variable domain, with the rest obtained from reference TRBV2 and TRBJ1-5, is as follows: EPEVTQTPSHQVTQMGQEVILRCVPISNHLYFYWYRQILGQKVEFLVSFYNNEISEKSEIFDDQFSVERPDGSNFTLKIRSTKLEDSAMYFCASTAGTGSQPQHFGDGTRLSIL.

This clonotype was seen repeatedly, ten times or more. V gene TRBV2 combines with J gene TRBJ2-5; no firm D call. V was shortened by 1 base and J by 4 bases, with 13 bases between the two germline ends. The CDR3 is 15 residues long. Germline CDR1 is SNHLY and CDR2 is FYNNEI. The DNA for the CDR3 is TGTGCCAGCAGTGAAGAAGTTCGGTTTGGAGAGACCCAGTACTTC. Its protein product is CASSEEVRFGETQYF.

This sequence joins TRBV20-1 and TRBJ2-7; the D gene is possibly TRBD2 (5 bases). CDR1 and CDR2 (germline): DFQATT, SNEGSKA (reference sequence). The CDR3 sequence is 15 residues long. V lost 5 bases and J lost 6, with 23 bases in between. CDR3 region: CSADLRSAEAGEQYF. The CDR3 DNA reads TGCAGTGCTGACCTAAGGTCAGCGGAGGCGGGCGAGCAGTACTTC.

The chain has TRBV29-1 and TRBJ1-5; tentative D call: TRBD1 (5 bases). The CDR3 is 13 amino acids. The ends were cut back, 5 bases at V and 5 bases at J, with 13 bases in the middle. Per the germline V gene, CDR1 is SQVTM and CDR2 is ANQGSEA. This CDR3 is CSVIDSLDQPQHF. The CDR3 bases are TGCAGCGTTATTGACAGCCTCGATCAGCCCCAGCATTTT.

The chain links TRBV4-1 to TRBJ1-1; D remains ambiguous. Germline V lookup: CDR1 MGHRA, CDR2 YSYEKL. Deletions cut 1 base from V and 0 bases from J, with 9 bases between. The CDR3 totals 15 residues. The CDR3 loop reads CASSQGPELNTEAFF. CDR3 in DNA: TGCGCCAGCAGCCAAGGTCCAGAGCTGAACACTGAAGCTTTCTTT.

The V call is TRBV28, the J call TRBJ2-4; the D gene is possibly TRBD2 (6 bases). This CDR3 is 15 amino acids long. In germline, CDR1 is MDHEN, CDR2 SYDVKM. Trimming left V 1 base short and J 1 base short, with 8 bases between. This CDR3 reads CASSLSGAAKNIQYF. The CDR3 DNA reads TGTGCCAGCAGTTTATCGGGAGCGGCCAAAAACATTCAGTACTTC. Filled out from reference TRBV28 and TRBJ2-4, the complete variable domain reads DVKVTQSSRYLVKRTGEKVFLECVQDMDHENMFWYRQDPGLGLRLIYFSYDVKMKEKGDIPEGYSVSREKKERFSLILESASTNQTSMYLCASSLSGAAKNIQYFGAGTRLSVL.

Only a few counts were recorded for this clonotype. V gene TRBV15 combines with J gene TRBJ2-3; D is possibly TRBD2 (6 bases). V was cut by 5 bases and J by 0 bases, with 15 bases left in between. CDR3 length: 16 amino acids. Germline values: CDR1 LNHNV, CDR2 YYDKDF (reference sequence). In DNA, the CDR3 is TGTGCCACCAGCGGGGAGGACGGTGATAGCACAGATACGCAGTATTTT. It translates to CATSGEDGDSTDTQYF.

V gene TRBV15 combines with J gene TRBJ2-3; TRBD1 is a possible D gene (6 bases). The CDR3 sequence is 14 residues long. CDR1 and CDR2 from the germline V gene are LNHNV and YYDKDF (reference sequence). Trimming shortened V by 8 bases and J by 0 bases, and 12 bases separated the two germline ends. The CDR3 bases are TGTGCCACCCGACAGGACCCTAGCACAGATACGCAGTATTTT. As protein: CATRQDPSTDTQYF.

This clonotype was recorded at least ten times. The gene calls are TRBV4-3 and TRBJ2-3; D might be TRBD2 (5 bases). The V end lost 3 bases, the J end lost 5 bases, and 15 bases lay between the germline ends. The CDR3 contains 15 residues. Germline V lookup: CDR1 LGHNA, CDR2 YSLEER. The CDR3 reads CASSQRDTGRDTQYF. CDR3 DNA: TGCGCCAGCAGCCAGAGGGATACGGGGAGAGATACGCAGTATTTT.

This clonotype was picked up a small number of times. The J gene is TRBJ2-1, the V gene TRBV29-1; D might be TRBD2 (6 bases). V lost 6 bases to trimming and J lost 9 bases, with 15 bases between them. The CDR3 is made up of 12 amino acids. In germline, CDR1 is SQVTM, CDR2 ANQGSEA. The CDR3 loop reads CSVKGLGIEQFF. CDR3 nucleotides: TGCAGCGTAAAGGGACTGGGGATTGAGCAGTTCTTC.